What follows describes a single TCR beta chain. This clone was picked up one time. Its antigen remains unidentified. No base quality information exists; no much larger clone differs at one position. This sample was included in a study of cytomegalovirus exposure and HLA in healthy donors (dated by TCRdb to 2016 to 2017). Concerning the study at large: According to a later analysis, the roughly 130 validation repertoires were produced on the same platform as the 666 repertoires of the first cohort. The study aimed to test whether signatures of past pathogen exposure could be identified by cataloging public T cell receptors. To predict cytomegalovirus infection status, the study combined high-throughput TCR immunosequencing, statistical association of individual TCRs with disease status, and machine learning. Besides the first cohort of 550 to 750 subjects, a separate validation cohort made up of 95 to 150 different subjects was used.

Findings and caveats that apply to the study as a whole: While some public TCRs were present in many individuals, most TCR sequences turned up only very rarely across donors. In vitro tests confirmed that a few of the cytomegalovirus-associated TCR beta chains recognize cytomegalovirus antigens. Of the cluster scores, roughly 95% were above 0 in a later analysis, which found that TCRs clustered in the first cohort also tended to co-occur in the 120 or so validation repertoires. It was suggested by the authors that the approach could potentially be generalized to other disease states and immunological phenotypes. Cytomegalovirus status was reported to be diagnosed by the classifier with high specificity and sensitivity in both the original and validation cohorts. In the study, 150 to 200 TCR beta chains were listed as associated with cytomegalovirus. A later analysis lacked HLA typing for the validation cohort, so it scored co-occurrence in that cohort across all 110 or so repertoires.

The receptor library was made with the immunoSEQ multiplex PCR assay. Per the source publication's procedure: A statistical classification framework was developed to diagnose cytomegalovirus status using the catalog of TCR beta chain sequences. Entries here come from immuneACCESS through TCRdb and include only in-frame sequences with V and J called. Some clones fail to appear in such tables; in the studies checked, an unresolved V gene covers under half of the shortfall, and the cause of the remainder is unknown. The DNA was the basis for D and trimming; V, J and clone size are from that table. Recorded for this sample are some 130,000 clones; approximately 82% of them occurred a single time. Of the sample, about 27% falls within the top ten clones. Donors formed part of the validation cohort, which comprised 120 subjects and was distinct from the first cohort of several hundred subjects. Trimming at the junction amounts to 0 bases on V and 0 bases on J, and the germline ends lie 7 bases apart. The CDR3 runs 15 residues from the cysteine to the phenylalanine. Only CDR3 DNA is held: 45 bases, read in frame from base 1. Looking up the germline V gene yields CDR1 SGHRS and CDR2 YFSETQ.

This receptor was taken from a man aged 30 to 39 in good health and CMV-seropositive. The sample comprised PBMCs. Recombination connected TRBV5-1 to TRBJ2-1; a confident D gene designation cannot be given. The DNA is as follows: TGCGCCAGCAGCTTGGTTCCCCACTCCTACAATGAGCAGTTCTTC. Protein translation: CASSLVPHSYNEQFF.